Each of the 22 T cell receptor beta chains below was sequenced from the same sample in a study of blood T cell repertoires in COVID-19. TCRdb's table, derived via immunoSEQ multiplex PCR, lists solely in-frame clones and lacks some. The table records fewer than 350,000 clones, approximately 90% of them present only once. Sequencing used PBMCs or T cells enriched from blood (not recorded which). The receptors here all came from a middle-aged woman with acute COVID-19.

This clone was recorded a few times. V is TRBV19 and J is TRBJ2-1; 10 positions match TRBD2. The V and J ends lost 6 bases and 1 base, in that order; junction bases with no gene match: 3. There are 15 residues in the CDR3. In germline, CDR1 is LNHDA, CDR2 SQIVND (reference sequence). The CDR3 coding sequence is TGTGCCAGTAGAACAGCGGGAGGGTCCTACAATGAGCAGTTCTTC. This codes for CASRTAGGSYNEQFF.

The CDR3 protein is CASSPSGGTEAFF. The DNA for the CDR3 is TGTGCCAGCAGTCCCTCAGGGGGCACTGAAGCTTTCTTT. This chain links TRBV27 with TRBJ1-1, with 7 bases lining up with TRBD1. After removal of 5 bases from V and 4 bases from J, the junction contained 4 bases not matched to a gene. CDR3 length: 13 residues. In germline, CDR1 is MNHEY, CDR2 SMNVEV (reference sequence).

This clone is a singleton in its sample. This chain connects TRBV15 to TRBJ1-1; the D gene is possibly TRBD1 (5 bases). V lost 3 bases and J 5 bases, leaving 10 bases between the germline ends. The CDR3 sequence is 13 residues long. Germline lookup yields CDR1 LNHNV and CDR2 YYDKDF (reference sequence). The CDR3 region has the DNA TGTGCCACCAGCAGTAGGGGTCGAACTGAAGCTTTCTTT. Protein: CATSSRGRTEAFF. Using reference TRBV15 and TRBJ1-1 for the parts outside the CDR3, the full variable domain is DAMVIQNPRYQVTQFGKPVTLSCSQTLNHNVMYWYQQKSSQAPKLLFHYYDKDFNNEADTPDNFQSRRPNTSFCFLDIRSPGLGDTAMYLCATSSRGRTEAFFGQGTRLTVV.

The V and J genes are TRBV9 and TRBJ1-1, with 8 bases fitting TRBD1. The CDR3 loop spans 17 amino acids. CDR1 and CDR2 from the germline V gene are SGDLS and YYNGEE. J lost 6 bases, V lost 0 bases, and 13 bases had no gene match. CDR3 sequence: CASSVVGQGSSGSEAFF. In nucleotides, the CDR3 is TGTGCCAGCAGCGTAGTTGGACAGGGATCTTCTGGATCTGAAGCTTTCTTT.

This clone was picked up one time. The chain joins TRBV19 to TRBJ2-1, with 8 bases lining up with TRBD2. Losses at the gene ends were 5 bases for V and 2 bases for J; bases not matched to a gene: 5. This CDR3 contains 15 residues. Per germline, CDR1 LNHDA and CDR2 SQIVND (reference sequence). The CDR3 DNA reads TGTGCCAGTAGTCCTAGCGGGTTACCCTACAATGAGCAGTTCTTC. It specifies CASSPSGLPYNEQFF.

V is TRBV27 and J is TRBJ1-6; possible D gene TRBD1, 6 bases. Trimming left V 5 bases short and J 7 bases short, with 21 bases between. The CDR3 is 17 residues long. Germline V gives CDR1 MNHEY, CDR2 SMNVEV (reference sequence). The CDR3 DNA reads TGTGCCAGCAGTAACCGGGACACCAGGGCCGGGAATTCACCCCTCCACTTT. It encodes CASSNRDTRAGNSPLHF.

The CDR3 DNA follows: TGTGCCAGTAGTATAGATTTTAAACAGCCCCAGCATTTT. It is translated as CASSIDFKQPQHF. The chain combines TRBV19 with TRBJ1-5, with D unresolved. V lost 0 bases, J lost 7 bases, and 7 bases lay in between. Germline values: CDR1 LNHDA, CDR2 SQIVND (reference sequence). The CDR3 loop spans 13 amino acids. The variable domain in full, with the rest retrieved from reference TRBV19 and TRBJ1-5, is DGGITQSPKYLFRKEGQNVTLSCEQNLNHDAMYWYRQDPGQGLRLIYYSQIVNDFQKGDIAEGYSVSREKKESFPLTVTSAQKNPTAFYLCASSIDFKQPQHFGDGTRLSIL.

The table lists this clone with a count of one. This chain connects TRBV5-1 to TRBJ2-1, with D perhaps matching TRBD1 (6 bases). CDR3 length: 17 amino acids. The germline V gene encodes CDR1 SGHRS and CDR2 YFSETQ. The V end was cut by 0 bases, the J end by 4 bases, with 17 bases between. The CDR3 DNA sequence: TGCGCCAGCAGCTTGGCTACCGGGACACAACAGTACAATGAGCAGTTCTTC. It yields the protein CASSLATGTQQYNEQFF. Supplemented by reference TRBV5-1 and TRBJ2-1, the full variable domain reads KAGVTQTPRYLIKTRGQQVTLSCSPISGHRSVSWYQQTPGQGLQFLFEYFSETQRNKGNFPGRFSGRQFSNSRSEMNVSTLELGDSALYLCASSLATGTQQYNEQFFGPGTRLTVL.

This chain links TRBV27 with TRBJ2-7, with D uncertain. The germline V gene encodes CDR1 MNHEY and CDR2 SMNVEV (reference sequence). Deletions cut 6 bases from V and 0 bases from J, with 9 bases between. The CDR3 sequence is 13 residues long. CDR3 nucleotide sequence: TGTGCCAGCAGACTCACTCGCTCCTACGAGCAGTACTTC. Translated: CASRLTRSYEQYF.

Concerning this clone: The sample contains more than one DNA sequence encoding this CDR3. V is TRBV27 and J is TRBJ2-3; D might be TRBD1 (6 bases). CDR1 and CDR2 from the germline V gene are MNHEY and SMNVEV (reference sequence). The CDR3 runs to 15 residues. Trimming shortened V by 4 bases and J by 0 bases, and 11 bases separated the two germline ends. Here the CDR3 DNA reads TGTGCCAGCAGTTGGGACACGGCAAGCACAGATACGCAGTATTTT. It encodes CASSWDTASTDTQYF.

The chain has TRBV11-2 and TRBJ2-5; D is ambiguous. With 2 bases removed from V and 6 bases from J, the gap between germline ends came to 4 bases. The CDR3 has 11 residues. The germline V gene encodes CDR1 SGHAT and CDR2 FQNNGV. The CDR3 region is CASSLSKTQYF. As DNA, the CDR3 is TGTGCCAGCAGCTTATCCAAGACCCAGTACTTC. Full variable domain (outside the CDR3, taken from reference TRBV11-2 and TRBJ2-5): EAGVAQSPRYKIIEKRQSVAFWCNPISGHATLYWYQQILGQGPKLLIQFQNNGVVDDSQLPKDRFSAERLKGVDSTLKIQPAKLEDSAVYLCASSLSKTQYFGPGTRLLVL.

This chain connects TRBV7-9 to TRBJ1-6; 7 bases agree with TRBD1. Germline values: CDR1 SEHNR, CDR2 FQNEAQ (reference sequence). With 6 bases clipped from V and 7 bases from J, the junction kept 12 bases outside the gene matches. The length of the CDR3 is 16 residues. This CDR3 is CASSSKGTDLNSPLHF. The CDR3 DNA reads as TGTGCCAGCAGTTCTAAGGGGACAGACCTCAATTCACCCCTCCACTTT.

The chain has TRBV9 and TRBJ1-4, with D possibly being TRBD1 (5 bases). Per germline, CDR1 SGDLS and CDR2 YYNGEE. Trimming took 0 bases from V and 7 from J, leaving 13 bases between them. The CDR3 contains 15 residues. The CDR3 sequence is CASSVAGGEGEKLFF. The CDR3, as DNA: TGTGCCAGCAGCGTAGCTGGGGGGGAGGGTGAAAAACTGTTTTTT.

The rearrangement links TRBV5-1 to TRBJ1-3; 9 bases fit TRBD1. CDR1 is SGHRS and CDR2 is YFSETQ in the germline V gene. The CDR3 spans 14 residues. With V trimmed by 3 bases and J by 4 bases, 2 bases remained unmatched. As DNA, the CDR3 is TGCGCCAGCAGCTCCGACAGGGGGGGAAACACCATATATTTT. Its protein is CASSSDRGGNTIYF.

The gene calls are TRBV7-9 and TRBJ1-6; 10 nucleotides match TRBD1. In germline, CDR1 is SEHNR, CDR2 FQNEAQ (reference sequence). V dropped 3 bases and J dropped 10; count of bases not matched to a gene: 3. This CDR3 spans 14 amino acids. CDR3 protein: CASSFGDRGSPLHF. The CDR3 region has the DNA TGTGCCAGCAGCTTTGGGGACAGGGGCTCACCCCTCCACTTT.

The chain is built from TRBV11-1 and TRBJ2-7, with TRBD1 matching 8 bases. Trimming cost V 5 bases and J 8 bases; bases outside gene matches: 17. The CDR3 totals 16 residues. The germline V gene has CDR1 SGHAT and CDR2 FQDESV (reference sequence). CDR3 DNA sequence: TGTGCCAGCAGCGCCACCCGGACAGGGTATTTTACGAAGCAGTACTTC. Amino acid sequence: CASSATRTGYFTKQYF.

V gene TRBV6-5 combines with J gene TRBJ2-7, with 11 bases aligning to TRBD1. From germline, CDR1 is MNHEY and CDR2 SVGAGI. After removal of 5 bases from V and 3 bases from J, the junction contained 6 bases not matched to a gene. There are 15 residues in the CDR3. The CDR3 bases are TGTGCCAGCAGTCGAACAGGGACAGGGGGCTACGAGCAGTACTTC. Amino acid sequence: CASSRTGTGGYEQYF.

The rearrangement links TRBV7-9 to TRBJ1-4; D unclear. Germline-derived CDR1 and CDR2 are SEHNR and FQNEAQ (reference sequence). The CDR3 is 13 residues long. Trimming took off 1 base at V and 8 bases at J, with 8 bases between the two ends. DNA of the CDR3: TGTGCCAGCAGCTTAGTACCGGGGGAAAAACTGTTTTTT. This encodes CASSLVPGEKLFF.

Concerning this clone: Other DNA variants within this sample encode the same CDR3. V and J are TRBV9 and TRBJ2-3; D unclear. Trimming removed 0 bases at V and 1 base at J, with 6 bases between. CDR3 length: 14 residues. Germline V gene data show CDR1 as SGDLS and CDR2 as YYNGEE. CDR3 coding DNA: TGTGCCAGCAGCGTAGCGGGTCGCACAGATACGCAGTATTTT. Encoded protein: CASSVAGRTDTQYF.

This CDR3 reads CASSPIWGLTGNEQYF. In DNA form, the CDR3 reads TGTGCCAGCTCACCAATTTGGGGGTTAACAGGGAACGAGCAGTACTTC. V gene TRBV18 combines with J gene TRBJ2-7; a weak D match, TRBD1 (6 bases). This CDR3 is 16 amino acids long. Germline values: CDR1 KGHSH, CDR2 LQKENI. The V end was cut by 2 bases, the J end by 5 bases, with 19 bases between.

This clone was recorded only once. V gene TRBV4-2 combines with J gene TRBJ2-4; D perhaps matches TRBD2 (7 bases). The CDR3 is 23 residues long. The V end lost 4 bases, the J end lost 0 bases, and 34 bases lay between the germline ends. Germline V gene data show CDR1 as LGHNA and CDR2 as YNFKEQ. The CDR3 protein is CASSRRPGPPSGGRGLAKNIQYF. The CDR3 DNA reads TGTGCCAGCAGCCGCCGCCCCGGGCCCCCTAGCGGTGGCAGGGGTCTAGCCAAAAACATTCAGTACTTC.

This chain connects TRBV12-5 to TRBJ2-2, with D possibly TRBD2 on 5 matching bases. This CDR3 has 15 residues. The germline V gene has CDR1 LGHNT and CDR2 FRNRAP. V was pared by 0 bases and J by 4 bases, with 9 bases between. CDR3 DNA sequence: TGTGCTAGTGGTTTGGTACTTGGGAGCACCGGGGAGCTGTTTTTT. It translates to CASGLVLGSTGELFF.